This T cell receptor (beta chain) was observed in a study of T cells in Graves' hyperthyroidism and ophthalmopathy. The CDR3 consists of 13 residues. Study-wide results and caveats: A 13 V-J signature model discriminated ophthalmopathy versus stable hyperthyroidism. Most clonotypes that expanded in the thyroid above 0.001 also showed up in blood.

The CDR3 regions of TCR beta were amplified from RNA transcripts. A first-round RT-PCR of the TCR CDR3 used the HTBI primer set. MiXCR was run by TCRdb on the multiplex PCR reads, yielding one entry per CDR3 protein. The profile shows around 700,000 distinct CDR3 sequences, roughly 20% of them singletons. Details on this clonotype: Its antigen is undetermined. One junction end disagrees with the germline gene, perhaps due to a read error.

The chain joins TRBV12-3 or TRBV12-4 to TRBJ2-2; 8 bases match TRBD2. Sequencing was done on a sample of blood. This clonotype was obtained from a woman aged 45-65 years with Graves' hyperthyroidism that later progressed to Graves' ophthalmopathy. The CDR3 sequence: CAGSGGFTGELFF. In DNA form, the CDR3 reads TGTGCCGGCAGCGGGGGTTTCACCGGGGAGCTGTTTTTT.